One sample yielded the 8 T cell receptor beta chains listed below, sequenced in a study of shared clonotypes between healthy human individuals. Data came from immunoSEQ multiplex PCR; TCRdb stores just in-frame clones and leaves some out. Of about 590,000 clones listed, less than 97% are singletons. Naive CD8 cells, CD45RO-negative and positively selected for CCR7, excluded terminally differentiated effector memory CD45RA+ cells. Sequenced material: naive CD8+ T cells sorted from blood. These receptors were obtained from a woman aged 25 to 39 in good health.

The chain couples TRBV2 to TRBJ2-5, with 7 positions matching TRBD1. The V gene end was trimmed by 5 bases and the J gene end by 1 base; junction bases not matched to a gene: 10. The CDR3 runs to 16 residues. Per the germline V gene, CDR1 is SNHLY and CDR2 is FYNNEI. CDR3 protein: CASSLRAYRGQETQYF. As DNA, the CDR3 is TGTGCCAGCAGTCTGAGGGCCTACAGGGGCCAAGAGACCCAGTACTTC.

The chain carries TRBV5-1 and TRBJ2-2; D gene ambiguous. V lost 2 bases to trimming and J lost 1 base, with 6 bases between them. The CDR3 has 14 amino acids. Germline values: CDR1 SGHRS, CDR2 YFSETQ. The CDR3 nucleotides are TGCGCCAGCAGCTTATGGGGGAACACCGGGGAGCTGTTTTTT. It encodes CASSLWGNTGELFF.

V and J are TRBV27 and TRBJ1-2; 7 bases map to TRBD1. CDR1 is MNHEY, CDR2 SMNVEV, per germline (reference sequence). CDR3 size: 13 residues. V shed 5 bases and J 4 bases; nucleotides not matched to a gene: 4. The CDR3 protein is CASSTGVGYGYTF. CDR3 coding DNA: TGTGCCAGCAGTACAGGGGTGGGCTATGGCTACACCTTC.

This sequence joins TRBV19 and TRBJ2-2; D gene ambiguous. V dropped 4 bases and J dropped 6 bases, with 27 bases sitting between them. Germline CDR1 is LNHDA and CDR2 is SQIVND (reference sequence). CDR3 length: 19 amino acids. CDR3 DNA: TGTGCCAGTAGTACCGACTCCGAAGGCATTAGGGTGTGGGCCGGGGAGCTGTTTTTT. The encoded protein is CASSTDSEGIRVWAGELFF.

The J gene is TRBJ2-5, the V gene TRBV9; the D gene is possibly TRBD2 (5 bases). Germline lookup yields CDR1 SGDLS and CDR2 YYNGEE. Trimming removed 4 bases from V and 5 bases from J, with 24 bases in between. The CDR3 is made up of 17 amino acids. The CDR3 protein is CASSPWTGREVLETQYF. The CDR3 DNA follows: TGTGCCAGCAGCCCGTGGACTGGGCGAGAGGTTCTGGAGACCCAGTACTTC.

CDR3 sequence: CASSKTGLYTGELFF. Written as DNA, the CDR3 is TGTGCCAGTAGTAAGACGGGGCTGTACACCGGGGAGCTGTTTTTT. J is TRBJ2-2 and V is TRBV19; D is possibly TRBD1 or TRBD2 (5 bases each). CDR1 LNHDA and CDR2 SQIVND come from the germline V gene (reference sequence). The CDR3 runs to 15 residues. Trimming took 4 bases from V and 3 from J, leaving 12 bases between them.

The chain joins TRBV5-8 to TRBJ1-4; weak D call: TRBD1 (5 bases). There are 14 residues in the CDR3. The V end was cut by 5 bases, the J end by 7 bases, with 15 bases between. CDR1 and CDR2 (germline): SGHTS, YDEGEE. CDR3 in DNA: TGTGCCAGCAGTTCCGGGACGGCCCTTGAAAAACTGTTTTTT. Protein sequence: CASSSGTALEKLFF.

The V gene is TRBV28, the J gene TRBJ1-5, with a possible D match to TRBD1 (5 bases). V lost 1 base and J 6 bases, leaving 10 bases between the germline ends. This CDR3 has 14 residues. CDR1 is MDHEN, CDR2 SYDVKM, per germline. CDR3 DNA: TGTGCCAGCAGTTTATTTGGGGCGGGTCAGCCCCAGCATTTT. This codes for CASSLFGAGQPQHF.